This TCR beta chain was identified during a study of a mutant IDH1 vaccine in newly diagnosed glioma. Study as a whole: Vaccination was launched 4-6 weeks after radiotherapy alone, or with temozolomide cycles.

Of note for this clone: Its antigen is still unknown.

Per the germline V gene, CDR1 is KGHSH and CDR2 is LQKENI. The CDR3 has 15 residues. Trimming cost V 0 bases and J 2 bases, with 11 bases left between them. TCRdb's copy holds only in-frame clones and misses some; the assay was immunoSEQ multiplex PCR. This sample yields almost 95,000 clones, of which nearly 90% are seen a single time; over 0.7% belongs to the top ten. Documented time point: week 47, end of study. One vaccine dose held 300 ug of mutant IDH1 20-mer peptide and came with topical imiquimod. Sequencing was performed on PBMCs, taken from a glioma patient whose treatment included an IDH1 peptide vaccine. The rearrangement links TRBV18 to TRBJ2-7; TRBD2 is a possible D gene (6 bases). This TCR came from a woman aged 45-65 years with glioma. This CDR3 is CASSPPAGSAYEQYF. In DNA form, the CDR3 reads TGTGCCAGCTCACCACCGGCGGGAAGCGCCTACGAGCAGTACTTC. Variable domain in full (rest from reference TRBV18 and TRBJ2-7): NAGVMQNPRHLVRRRGQEARLRCSPMKGHSHVYWYRQLPEEGLKFMVYLQKENIIDESGMPKERFSAEFPKEGPSILRIQQVVRGDSAAYFCASSPPAGSAYEQYFGPGTRLTVT.